This paragraph covers one TCR beta chain sequence. No antigen is known for it. This CDR3 has 18 residues. Germline values: CDR1 MNHEY, CDR2 SVGEGT. V was clipped by 6 bases and J by 0 bases, with 22 bases between them. The repertoire was sequenced with immunoSEQ multiplex PCR; TCRdb's copy has only in-frame clones and lacks some. The sample lists 160,000 or so clones; more than 75% were seen once. This sample stems from a study of T cell responses to AZD1222 COVID-19 vaccine. General study results and limits: Increased Spike-specific TCR breadth and depth were observed after two AZD1222 doses. The study sampled repertoires only after the peak T cell response. White British donors predominated, females outnumbered males, and clonal diversity was possibly underestimated.

Sequences were derived from peripheral blood, sampled 28 days after the second AZD1222 dose. The chain links TRBV6-2 or TRBV6-3 to TRBJ2-3; D is possibly TRBD2 (7 bases). This sequence originates from an adult who received the AZD1222 COVID-19 vaccine. CDR3 sequence (DNA): TGTGCCAGCAGACCTGCTTTAGGGAGGGACACTAGCACAGATACGCAGTATTTT. Its protein is CASRPALGRDTSTDTQYF.